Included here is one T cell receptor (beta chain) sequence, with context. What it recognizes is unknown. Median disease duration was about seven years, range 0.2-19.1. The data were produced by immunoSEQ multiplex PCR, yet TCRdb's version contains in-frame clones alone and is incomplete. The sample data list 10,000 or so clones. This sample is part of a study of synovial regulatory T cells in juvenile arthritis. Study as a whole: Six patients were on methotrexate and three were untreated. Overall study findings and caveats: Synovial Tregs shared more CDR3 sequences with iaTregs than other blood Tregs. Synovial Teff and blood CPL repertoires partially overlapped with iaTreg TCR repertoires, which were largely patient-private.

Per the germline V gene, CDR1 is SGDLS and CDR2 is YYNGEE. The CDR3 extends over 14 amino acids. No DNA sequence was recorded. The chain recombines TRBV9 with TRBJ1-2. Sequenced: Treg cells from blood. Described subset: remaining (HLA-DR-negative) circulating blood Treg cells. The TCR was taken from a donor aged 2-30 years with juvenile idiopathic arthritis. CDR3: CASSVDGGSVGYTF. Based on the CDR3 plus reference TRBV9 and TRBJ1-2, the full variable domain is DSGVTQTPKHLITATGQRVTLRCSPRSGDLSVYWYQQSLDQGLQFLIQYYNGEERAKGNILERFSAQQFPDLHSELNLSSLELGDSALYFCASSVDGGSVGYTFGSGTRLTVV.